This is a list of T cell receptor beta chains from one sample in a study of blood T cells in healthy people across ages. TCRdb re-called the 5' RACE reads with MiXCR, one entry per CDR3 protein. The table shows about 720,000 distinct CDR3 sequences, with about 20% occurring only once. Sequenced sample: blood. The receptors were gathered from a man between 65 and 85 years old in good health. The CDR3 runs from the conserved cysteine through the conserved F or W. A D gene is named only where the DNA matches it firmly. Only part of the rows carry a size: once, few, many, or a class if the clone is expanded.

clone_size	v_call	j_call	d_call	cdr3_nt	cdr3_aa
-	TRBV12-3/TRBV12-4	TRBJ2-2	TRBD2	TGTGCCAGCACCCATACTAGCGGGGGGTTGGGCACCGGGGAGCTGTTTTTT	CASTHTSGGLGTGELFF
-	TRBV7-9	TRBJ1-1	-	TGTGCCAGCAGTCGCAACAGGGAAGCTTTCTTT	CASSRNREAFF
-	TRBV12-3/TRBV12-4	TRBJ1-1	-	TGTGCCAGCAGACGGGACATCCGTGAAGCTTTCTTT	CASRRDIREAFF
few	TRBV20-1	TRBJ2-3	-	TGCAGTGCTCAGACCGCCCCCAGACCCCAAGATACGCAGTATTTT	CSAQTAPRPQDTQYF
-	TRBV27	TRBJ1-1	-	TGTGCCAGCAGTTTAACCAAAACGGGGGTCGGCGCTTTCTTT	CASSLTKTGVGAFF
-	TRBV12-3/TRBV12-4	TRBJ2-5	TRBD2	TGTGCCAGCAGTTTAAGGGGGGAGCGGGGGCCTAACCAAGAGACCCAGTACTTC	CASSLRGERGPNQETQYF
-	TRBV18	TRBJ2-5	-	TGTGCCAGCTCACCACCCGTCCACCAAGAGACCCAGTACTTC	CASSPPVHQETQYF
-	TRBV10-3	TRBJ2-5	TRBD2	TGTGCCATCAGTGCGGGGGGGGTGCAAGAGACCCAGTACTTC	CAISAGGVQETQYF
few	TRBV19	TRBJ2-5	-	TGTGCCAGTAGTATTGAGCGCTACGAGACCCAGTACTTC	CASSIERYETQYF
many	TRBV18	TRBJ2-5	-	TGTGCCAGCTCACCTCGGACGTTACAAGAGACCCAGTACTTC	CASSPRTLQETQYF
few	TRBV4-1	TRBJ2-7	TRBD1	TGCGCCAGCAGCCAGGTGGTTGACAAGGGGGCTCGCGAGCAGTACTTC	CASSQVVDKGAREQYF
few	TRBV28	TRBJ2-2	TRBD2	TGTGCCAGCAGTTACAGCGGGGGGTCCGGGGAGCTGTTTTTT	CASSYSGGSGELFF
few	TRBV14	TRBJ2-7	TRBD1	TGTGCCAGCAGCCGAGGACAGGGGTCCTTGGGGGAGCAGTACTTC	CASSRGQGSLGEQYF
-	TRBV7-2	TRBJ2-1	TRBD2	TGTGCCAGCAGAGACCAGCGGGGGCACGATGAGCAGTTCTTC	CASRDQRGHDEQFF
few	TRBV11-2	TRBJ2-1	TRBD1	TGTGCCAGCAGCTCCGAGACAGGGTACTTTTTGCAGTTCTTC	CASSSETGYFLQFF
few	TRBV5-1	TRBJ2-2	-	TGCGCCAGCAGCCCCCGGACCTCGAACACCGGGGAGCTGTTTTTT	CASSPRTSNTGELFF
-	TRBV20-1	TRBJ2-5	-	TGCAGTGCTGGGAAGGGGGGCCTGGAGACCCAGTACTTC	CSAGKGGLETQYF
-	TRBV20-1	TRBJ2-7	-	TGCAGTGCGCCCAAACAGGGCTCCTACGAGCAGTACTTC	CSAPKQGSYEQYF
few	TRBV7-6	TRBJ1-2	TRBD1	TGTGCCAGCAGCCCCGAGATGGGACAGACCAACTATGGCTACACCTTC	CASSPEMGQTNYGYTF
few	TRBV6-2/TRBV6-3	TRBJ1-3	-	TGTGCCAGCAGCACCGGGGCAGTCTCTGGAAACACCATATATTTT	CASSTGAVSGNTIYF
-	TRBV29-1	TRBJ2-2	-	TGCAGCGTTGATGCGGGGAACACCGGGGAGCTGTTTTTT	CSVDAGNTGELFF
-	TRBV18	TRBJ2-3	TRBD2	TGTGCCAGCTCACCACGGGGAGGGCTCGGAGATACGCAGTATTTT	CASSPRGGLGDTQYF
-	TRBV9	TRBJ2-2	TRBD2	TGTGCCAGCAGCGCCCGGGAGGGCAGCCCGAACACCGGGGAGCTGTTTTTT	CASSAREGSPNTGELFF
-	TRBV4-3	TRBJ2-3	-	TGCGCCAGCAGCCAAGAGGCGGGACGGGTATTGTATACGCAGTATTTT	CASSQEAGRVLYTQYF
-	TRBV18	TRBJ1-4	TRBD1	TGTGCCAGCTCAGTGACAGGGATGGAAAAACTGTTTTTT	CASSVTGMEKLFF
-	TRBV4-1	TRBJ2-3	-	TGCGCCAGCAGCCATGGAGGGAGTAGCACAGATACGCAGTATTTT	CASSHGGSSTDTQYF
few	TRBV19	TRBJ1-5	TRBD1	TGTGCCAGTAAGGGGACGGGACAGCAGATAGTGGGCAATCAGCCCCAGCATTTT	CASKGTGQQIVGNQPQHF
few	TRBV28	TRBJ2-3	-	TGTGCCAGCACCATCCCTGGGGGGGATACGCAGTATTTT	CASTIPGGDTQYF
many	TRBV7-9	TRBJ1-2	-	TGTGCCAGCAGCCCCTTGACAGGAGATTATGGCTACACCTTC	CASSPLTGDYGYTF
-	TRBV20-1	TRBJ2-2	-	TGCAGTGCTAGGGCCTTGGTCAGATCGAACACCGGGGAGCTGTTTTTT	CSARALVRSNTGELFF
few	TRBV19	TRBJ2-2	TRBD2	TGTGCCACAAGGGGACTAGCGGATACCGGGGAGCTGTTTTTT	CATRGLADTGELFF
-	TRBV9	TRBJ2-5	TRBD1	TGTGCCAGCAGCGTTTCTCCGGGACAGGGAGCGACCCAGTACTTC	CASSVSPGQGATQYF
few	TRBV4-1	TRBJ1-4	-	TGCGCCAGCAGCCAAGATTTTGTGGGAAACGAAAAACTGTTTTTT	CASSQDFVGNEKLFF
-	TRBV6-5	TRBJ2-5	-	TGTGCCAGCACCCCGACTAGACCTAAAGAGACCCAGTACTTC	CASTPTRPKETQYF
-	TRBV6-5	TRBJ1-4	-	TGTGCCAGCAGTTACTTTGCGGGGGGGTGGCAAACTAATGAAAAACTGTTTTTT	CASSYFAGGWQTNEKLFF
many	TRBV12-3/TRBV12-4	TRBJ2-5	TRBD2	TGTGCCAGCAGTGTCAACAGGGATTTAGCGGGGGGTCTACAAGAGACCCAGTACTTC	CASSVNRDLAGGLQETQYF
-	TRBV7-9	TRBJ1-2	-	TGTGCCAGCAGCTTAGCGTTGGACAGCTATGGCTACACCTTC	CASSLALDSYGYTF
few	TRBV20-1	TRBJ1-2	-	TGCGGAGCTAGTCGTGGAGTAGCTAATCGAGGGAAATATCACTATGGCTACACCTTC	CGASRGVANRGKYHYGYTF
-	TRBV6-4	TRBJ1-5	-	TGTGCCAGCAGTGACCAGGACCCTAGCAATCAGCCCCAGCATTTT	CASSDQDPSNQPQHF
many	TRBV7-2	TRBJ1-1	TRBD1	TGTGCCAGCAGCCCAGGGGGGGGCTTGAACACTGAAGCTTTCTTT	CASSPGGGLNTEAFF
-	TRBV29-1	TRBJ2-3	-	TGCAGCGTTGAAATTAATTCGGGGAGCACAGATACGCAGTATTTT	CSVEINSGSTDTQYF
-	TRBV20-1	TRBJ2-5	-	TGCAGTGCTAGAGATCTGCAGGGATCGATTTTAGAGACCCAGTACTTC	CSARDLQGSILETQYF
once	TRBV12-3/TRBV12-4	TRBJ2-3	-	TGTGCCAGCAGTCCACCGCGGGGAAACACAGATACGCAGTATTTT	CASSPPRGNTDTQYF
few	TRBV11-3	TRBJ1-1	-	TGTGCCAGCAGCCCAGGTGGGGGGCGTGGGACTGAAGCTTTCTTT	CASSPGGGRGTEAFF
-	TRBV24-1	TRBJ2-5	-	TGTGCCACCAGTGATGACACGAAAGAGACCCAGTACTTC	CATSDDTKETQYF
-	TRBV28	TRBJ1-5	-	TGTGCCAGCAGTTTATTTCTAGGTCAGCCCCAGCATTTT	CASSLFLGQPQHF
-	TRBV12-3/TRBV12-4	TRBJ2-1	-	TGTGCCAGCAGTAAAACTAGTAGCTCCTACAATGAGCAGTTCTTC	CASSKTSSSYNEQFF
few	TRBV10-3	TRBJ2-3	TRBD2	TGTGCCATCGCTTCTTTAGGACTAGCCATTCCAGATACGCAGTATTTT	CAIASLGLAIPDTQYF
few	TRBV12-3/TRBV12-4	TRBJ2-5	-	TGTGCCAGCAGTTGGTGGGGAGAGACCCAGTACTTC	CASSWWGETQYF
-	TRBV7-8	TRBJ2-5	-	TGTGCCAGCAGCTTTGTAGGGCGAGAGACCCAGTACTTC	CASSFVGRETQYF
-	TRBV5-6	TRBJ1-1	-	TGTGCCAGCAGCTTGGAGTTGTTCTTTCCTACGAACACTGAAGCTTTCTTT	CASSLELFFPTNTEAFF
-	TRBV5-1	TRBJ2-3	TRBD2	TGCGCCAGCAGCTTGGACGGAGCGGGGGCAGATACGCAGTATTTT	CASSLDGAGADTQYF
few	TRBV5-5	TRBJ2-1	TRBD1	TGTGCCAGCAGCTTGTGGGGGACAGGGAATGAGCAGTTCTTC	CASSLWGTGNEQFF
many	TRBV5-1	TRBJ2-1	-	TGCGCCAGCAGCCCTGGACACCGAATCGACAATGAGCAGTTCTTC	CASSPGHRIDNEQFF
-	TRBV24-1	TRBJ1-5	-	TGTGCCACCAGTGGGACCGAAGGGGTAAGCAATCAGCCCCAGCATTTT	CATSGTEGVSNQPQHF